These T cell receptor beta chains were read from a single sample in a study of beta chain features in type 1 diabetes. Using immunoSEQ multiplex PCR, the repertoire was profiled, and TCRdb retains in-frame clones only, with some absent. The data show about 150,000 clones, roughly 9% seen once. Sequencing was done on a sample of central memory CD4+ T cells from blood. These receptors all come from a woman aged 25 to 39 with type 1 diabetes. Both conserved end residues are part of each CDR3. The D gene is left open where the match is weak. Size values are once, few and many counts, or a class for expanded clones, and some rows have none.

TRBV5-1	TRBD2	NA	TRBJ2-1	CASSLIASGNEQFF	TGCGCCAGCAGCTTGATCGCTAGCGGAAATGAGCAGTTCTTC
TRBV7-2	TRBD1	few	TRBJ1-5	CASSPQSGGLGQPQHF	TGTGCCAGCAGCCCCCAGTCAGGGGGATTGGGGCAGCCCCAGCATTTT
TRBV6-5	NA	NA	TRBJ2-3	CASHTAELGVDTQYF	TGTGCCAGTCACACGGCCGAACTCGGGGTAGATACGCAGTATTTT
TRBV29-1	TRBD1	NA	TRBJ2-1	CSVEEWTGDNEQFF	TGCAGCGTTGAAGAATGGACAGGGGACAATGAGCAGTTCTTC
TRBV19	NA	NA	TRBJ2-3	CASSIAEDTQYF	TGTGCCAGTAGTATCGCGGAAGATACGCAGTATTTT
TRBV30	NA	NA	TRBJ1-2	CAWRGANYGYTF	TGTGCCTGGAGAGGAGCTAACTATGGCTACACCTTC
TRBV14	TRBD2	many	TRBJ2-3	CASSHHTTGTSGTDTQYF	TGTGCCAGCAGCCATCACACTACCGGGACTAGCGGCACAGATACGCAGTATTTT
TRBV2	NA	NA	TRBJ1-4	CASNGQPNEKLFF	TGTGCCAGCAATGGGCAGCCAAATGAAAAACTGTTTTTT
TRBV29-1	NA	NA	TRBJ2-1	CSVEGETAEQFF	TGCAGCGTTGAAGGAGAAACCGCTGAGCAGTTCTTC
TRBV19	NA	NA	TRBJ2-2	CASSILLAGELFF	TGTGCCAGTAGTATTTTGCTAGCCGGGGAGCTGTTTTTT
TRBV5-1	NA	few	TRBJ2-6	CASSLAGAGSGANVLTF	TGCGCCAGCAGCTTGGCTGGGGCCGGCTCTGGGGCCAACGTCCTGACTTTC
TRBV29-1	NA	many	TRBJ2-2	CSVLQGSGELFF	TGCAGCGTTCTTCAGGGAAGCGGGGAGCTGTTTTTT
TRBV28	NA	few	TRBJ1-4	CASSDSATNEKLFF	TGTGCCAGCAGCGACAGTGCAACTAATGAAAAACTGTTTTTT
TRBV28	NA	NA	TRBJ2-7	CASSLYSGVSYEQYF	TGTGCCAGCAGTTTATATTCAGGGGTCTCCTACGAGCAGTACTTC
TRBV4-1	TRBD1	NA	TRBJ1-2	CASSLSGQGLYGYTF	TGCGCCAGCAGCCTCTCGGGACAGGGCCTCTATGGCTACACCTTC
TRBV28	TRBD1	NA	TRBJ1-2	CASSLSGTGSNYGYTF	TGTGCCAGCAGTTTATCGGGGACAGGGTCTAACTATGGCTACACCTTC
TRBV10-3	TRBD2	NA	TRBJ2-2	CAISESALAAESGELFF	TGTGCCATCAGTGAGTCAGCACTAGCGGCAGAGTCCGGGGAGCTGTTTTTT
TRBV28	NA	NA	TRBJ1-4	CASMSPVNEKLFF	TGTGCCAGCATGTCGCCAGTTAATGAAAAACTGTTTTTT
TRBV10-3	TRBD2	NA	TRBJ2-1	CAIRLGLANEQFF	TGTGCCATCAGATTGGGACTAGCCAATGAGCAGTTCTTC
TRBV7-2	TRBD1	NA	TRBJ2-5	CASSLGQGIAETQYF	TGTGCCAGCAGCTTAGGACAGGGGATCGCAGAGACCCAGTACTTC
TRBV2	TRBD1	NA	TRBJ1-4	CASEIQGVPQKLFF	TGTGCCAGCGAGATACAGGGGGTACCACAAAAACTGTTTTTT
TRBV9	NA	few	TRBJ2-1	CASSALAQSYNEQFF	TGTGCCAGCAGCGCCCTAGCGCAATCCTACAATGAGCAGTTCTTC
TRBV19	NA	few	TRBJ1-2	CASSTGTSRPSNYGYTF	TGTGCCAGTAGTACCGGGACTTCCAGACCAAGTAACTATGGCTACACCTTC
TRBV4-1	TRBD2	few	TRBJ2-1	CASSQGLAGVYEQFF	TGCGCCAGCAGCCAGGGACTAGCGGGAGTCTATGAGCAGTTCTTC
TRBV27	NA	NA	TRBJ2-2	CASRALARTTGELFF	TGTGCCAGCAGAGCGCTAGCGCGTACGACCGGGGAGCTGTTTTTT
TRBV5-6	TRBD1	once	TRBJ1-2	CASSLGQGVGYGYTF	TGTGCCAGCAGCTTGGGACAGGGGGTAGGGTATGGCTACACCTTC
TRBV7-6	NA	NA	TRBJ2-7	CASSSGPGQTYEQYF	TGTGCCAGCAGCTCCGGGCCGGGACAAACCTACGAGCAGTACTTC
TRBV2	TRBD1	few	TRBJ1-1	CASSGQGIYTEAFF	TGTGCCAGCAGTGGACAGGGGATTTATACTGAAGCTTTCTTT
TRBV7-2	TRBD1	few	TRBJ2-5	CASSGDRGPETQYF	TGTGCCAGCAGCGGGGACAGGGGGCCAGAGACCCAGTACTTC
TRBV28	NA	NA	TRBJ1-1	CASSLLNRGTEAFF	TGTGCCAGCAGTTTATTGAACCGAGGCACTGAAGCTTTCTTT
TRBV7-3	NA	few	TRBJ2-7	CASSPTPLSEQYF	TGTGCCAGCAGCCCTACGCCTCTCTCCGAGCAGTACTTC
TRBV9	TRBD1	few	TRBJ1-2	CASSASGQAAYGYTF	TGTGCCAGCAGCGCCTCCGGACAGGCCGCCTATGGCTACACCTTC
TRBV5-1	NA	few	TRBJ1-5	CASSLDAENQPQHF	TGCGCCAGCAGCTTGGATGCGGAGAATCAGCCCCAGCATTTT
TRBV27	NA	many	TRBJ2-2	CASSSITAGELFF	TGTGCCAGCAGTTCTATCACAGCCGGGGAGCTGTTTTTT
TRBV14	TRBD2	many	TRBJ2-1	CASRPPGLPNNEQFF	TGTGCCAGCAGACCACCGGGACTACCAAACAATGAGCAGTTCTTC
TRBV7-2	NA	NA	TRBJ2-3	CASSLEDNPTDTQYF	TGTGCCAGCAGCTTAGAAGACAACCCCACAGATACGCAGTATTTT
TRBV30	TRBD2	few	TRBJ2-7	CAWSVGGSLWEQYF	TGTGCCTGGAGTGTAGGCGGGAGTCTTTGGGAGCAGTACTTC
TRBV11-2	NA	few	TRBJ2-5	CASSLGRGLQETQYF	TGTGCCAGCAGCTTAGGGCGGGGCTTACAAGAGACCCAGTACTTC
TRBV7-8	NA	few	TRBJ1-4	CASSFSASRKLFF	TGTGCCAGCAGCTTCTCGGCTTCTAGAAAACTGTTTTTT
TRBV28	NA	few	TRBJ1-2	CASKEGSTAYGYTF	TGTGCCAGCAAGGAGGGGTCCACGGCTTATGGCTACACCTTC
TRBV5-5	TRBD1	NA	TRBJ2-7	CASSLGMGQGGDEQYF	TGTGCCAGCAGCTTGGGGATGGGACAGGGGGGTGACGAGCAGTACTTC
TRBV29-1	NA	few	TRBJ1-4	CSVGGGSLKEKLFF	TGCAGCGTTGGGGGGGGCAGCCTCAAAGAAAAACTGTTTTTT
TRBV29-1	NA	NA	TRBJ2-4	CSVEQGLKAKNIQYF	TGCAGCGTTGAGCAGGGGTTAAAAGCCAAAAACATTCAGTACTTC
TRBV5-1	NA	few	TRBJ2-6	CASSLVQAGANVLTF	TGCGCCAGCAGCTTGGTTCAGGCTGGGGCCAACGTCCTGACTTTC